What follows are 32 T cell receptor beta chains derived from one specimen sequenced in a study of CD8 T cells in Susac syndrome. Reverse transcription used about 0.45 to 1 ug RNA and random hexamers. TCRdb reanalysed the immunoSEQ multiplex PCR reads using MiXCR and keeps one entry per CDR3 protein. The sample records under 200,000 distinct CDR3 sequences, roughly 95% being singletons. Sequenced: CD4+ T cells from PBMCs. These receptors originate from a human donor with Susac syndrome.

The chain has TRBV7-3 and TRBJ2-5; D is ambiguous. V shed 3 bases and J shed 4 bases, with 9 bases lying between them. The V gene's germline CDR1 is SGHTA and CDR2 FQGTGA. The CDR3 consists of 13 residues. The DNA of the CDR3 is TGTGCCAGCAGCTTGAATCGAGTAGAGACCCAGTACTTC. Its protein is CASSLNRVETQYF.

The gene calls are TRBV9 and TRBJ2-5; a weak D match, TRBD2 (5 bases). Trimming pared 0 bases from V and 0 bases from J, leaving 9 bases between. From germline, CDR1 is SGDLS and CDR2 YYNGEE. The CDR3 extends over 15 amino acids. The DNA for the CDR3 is TGTGCCAGCAGCGTAGCCGGACTGTACCAAGAGACCCAGTACTTC. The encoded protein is CASSVAGLYQETQYF.

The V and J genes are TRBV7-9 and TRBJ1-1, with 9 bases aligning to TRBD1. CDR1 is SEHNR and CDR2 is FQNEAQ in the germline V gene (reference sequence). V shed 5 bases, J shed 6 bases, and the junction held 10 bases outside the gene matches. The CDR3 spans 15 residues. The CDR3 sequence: CASSTSDRGFPEAFF. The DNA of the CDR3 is TGTGCCAGCAGCACGTCGGACAGGGGTTTCCCTGAAGCTTTCTTT.

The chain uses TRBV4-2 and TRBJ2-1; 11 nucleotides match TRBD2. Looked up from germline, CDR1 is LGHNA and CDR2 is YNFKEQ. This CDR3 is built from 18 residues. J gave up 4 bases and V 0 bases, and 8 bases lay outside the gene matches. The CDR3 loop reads CASSQDPSGGTIYNEQFF. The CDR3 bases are TGTGCCAGCAGCCAAGATCCTAGCGGGGGGACGATTTACAATGAGCAGTTCTTC.

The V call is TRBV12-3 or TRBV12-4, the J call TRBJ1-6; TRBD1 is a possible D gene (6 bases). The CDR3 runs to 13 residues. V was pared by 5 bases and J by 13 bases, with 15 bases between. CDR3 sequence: CASSHPQGFPLHF. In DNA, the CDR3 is TGTGCCAGCAGTCACCCACAGGGATTTCCCCTCCACTTT.

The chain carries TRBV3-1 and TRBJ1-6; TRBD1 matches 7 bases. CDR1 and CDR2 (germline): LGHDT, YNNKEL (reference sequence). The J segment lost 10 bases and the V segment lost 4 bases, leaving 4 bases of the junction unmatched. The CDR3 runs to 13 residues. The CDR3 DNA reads TGTGCCAGCAGCCTGACAGGGATGTCACCCCTCCACTTT. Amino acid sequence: CASSLTGMSPLHF.

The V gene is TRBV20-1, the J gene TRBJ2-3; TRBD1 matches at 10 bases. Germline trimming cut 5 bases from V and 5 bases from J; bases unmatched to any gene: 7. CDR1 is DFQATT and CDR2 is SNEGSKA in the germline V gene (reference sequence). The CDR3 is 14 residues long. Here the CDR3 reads CSAQDRGPEDTQYF. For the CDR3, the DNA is TGCAGTGCTCAAGACAGGGGGCCTGAAGATACGCAGTATTTT.

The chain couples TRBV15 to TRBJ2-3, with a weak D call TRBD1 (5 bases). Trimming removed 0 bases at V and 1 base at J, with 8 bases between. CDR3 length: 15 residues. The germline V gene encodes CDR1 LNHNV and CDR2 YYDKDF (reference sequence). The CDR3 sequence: CATSREIGGTDTQYF. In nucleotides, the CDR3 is TGTGCCACCAGCAGAGAGATAGGGGGCACAGATACGCAGTATTTT.

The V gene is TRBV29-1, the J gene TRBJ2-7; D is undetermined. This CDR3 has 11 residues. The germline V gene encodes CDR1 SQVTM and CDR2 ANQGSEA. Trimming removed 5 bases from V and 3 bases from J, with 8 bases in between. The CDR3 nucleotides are TGCAGCGTTTCCGTCCTCTACGAGCAGTACTTC. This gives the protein CSVSVLYEQYF.

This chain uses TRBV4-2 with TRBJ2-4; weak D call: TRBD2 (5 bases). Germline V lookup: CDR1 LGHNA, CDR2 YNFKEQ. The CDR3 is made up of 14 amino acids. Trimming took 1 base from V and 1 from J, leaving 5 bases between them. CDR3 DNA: TGTGCCAGCAGCCAAGCGGGGGCCAAAAACATTCAGTACTTC. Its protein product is CASSQAGAKNIQYF.

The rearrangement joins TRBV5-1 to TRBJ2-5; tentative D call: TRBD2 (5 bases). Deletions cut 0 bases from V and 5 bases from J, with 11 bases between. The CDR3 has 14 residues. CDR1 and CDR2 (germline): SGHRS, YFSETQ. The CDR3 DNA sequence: TGCGCCAGCAGCTTGGTTGCGGGCCGGGAGACCCAGTACTTC. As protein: CASSLVAGRETQYF.

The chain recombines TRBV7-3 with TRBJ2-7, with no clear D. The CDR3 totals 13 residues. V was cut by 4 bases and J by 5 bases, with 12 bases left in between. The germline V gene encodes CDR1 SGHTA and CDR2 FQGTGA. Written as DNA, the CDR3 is TGTGCCAGCAGCTCAATAGTGGGGAACGAGCAGTACTTC. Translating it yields CASSSIVGNEQYF.

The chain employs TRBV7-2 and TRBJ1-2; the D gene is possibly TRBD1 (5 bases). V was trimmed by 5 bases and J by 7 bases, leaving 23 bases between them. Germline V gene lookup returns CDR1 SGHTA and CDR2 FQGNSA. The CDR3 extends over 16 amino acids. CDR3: CASSLIPGQIGVGYTF. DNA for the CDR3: TGTGCCAGCAGCCTCATCCCGGGGCAGATTGGCGTTGGCTACACCTTC.

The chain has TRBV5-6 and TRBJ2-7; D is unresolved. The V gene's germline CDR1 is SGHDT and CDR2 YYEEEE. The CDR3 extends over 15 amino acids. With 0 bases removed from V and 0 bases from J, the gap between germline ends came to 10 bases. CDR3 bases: TGTGCCAGCAGCTTGGCAGGCCTAAACTCCTACGAGCAGTACTTC. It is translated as CASSLAGLNSYEQYF. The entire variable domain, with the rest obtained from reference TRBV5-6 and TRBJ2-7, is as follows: DAGVTQSPTHLIKTRGQQVTLRCSPKSGHDTVSWYQQALGQGPQFIFQYYEEEERQRGNFPDRFSGHQFPNYSSELNVNALLLGDSALYLCASSLAGLNSYEQYFGPGTRLTVT.

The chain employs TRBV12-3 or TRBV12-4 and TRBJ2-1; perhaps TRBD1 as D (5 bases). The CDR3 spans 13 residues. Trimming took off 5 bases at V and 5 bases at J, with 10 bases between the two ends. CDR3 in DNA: TGTGCCAGCAGTGTACTACAGGACAATGAGCAGTTCTTC. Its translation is CASSVLQDNEQFF.

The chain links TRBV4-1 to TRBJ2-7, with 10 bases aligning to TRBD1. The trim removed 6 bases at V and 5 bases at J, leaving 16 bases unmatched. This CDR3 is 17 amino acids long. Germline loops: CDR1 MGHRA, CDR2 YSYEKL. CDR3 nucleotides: TGCGCCAGCAGTCGCGTCCCGGGACAGGGGTCGCAGAACGAGCAGTACTTC. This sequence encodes CASSRVPGQGSQNEQYF.

CDR3 protein: CASSQPAGQPEAFF. CDR3 DNA sequence: TGTGCCAGCTCTCAGCCCGCGGGACAGCCTGAAGCTTTCTTT. The rearrangement joins TRBV28 to TRBJ1-1; TRBD1 aligns across 7 bases. The CDR3 runs to 14 residues. V was pared by 8 bases and J by 6 bases, with 12 bases of the junction left unmatched. Germline assignment: CDR1 MDHEN and CDR2 SYDVKM.

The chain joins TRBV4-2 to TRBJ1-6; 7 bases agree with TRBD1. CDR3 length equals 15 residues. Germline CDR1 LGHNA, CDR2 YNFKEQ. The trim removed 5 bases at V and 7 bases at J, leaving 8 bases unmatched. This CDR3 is CASSAADRKNSPLHF. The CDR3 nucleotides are TGTGCCAGCAGCGCGGCGGACAGGAAGAATTCACCCCTCCACTTT.

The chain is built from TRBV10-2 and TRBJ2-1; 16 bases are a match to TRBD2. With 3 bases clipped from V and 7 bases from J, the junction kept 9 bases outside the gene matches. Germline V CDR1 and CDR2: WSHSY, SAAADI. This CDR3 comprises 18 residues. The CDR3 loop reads CASSEGTSGGVSKNEQFF. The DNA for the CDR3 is TGCGCCAGCAGTGAAGGGACTAGCGGGGGGGTCTCTAAGAATGAGCAGTTCTTC.

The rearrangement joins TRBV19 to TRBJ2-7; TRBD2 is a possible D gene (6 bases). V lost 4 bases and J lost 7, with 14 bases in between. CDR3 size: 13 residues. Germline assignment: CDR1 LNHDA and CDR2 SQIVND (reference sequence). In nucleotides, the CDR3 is TGTGCCAGTAGTAGGGACTTCTGGTATGAGCAGTACTTC. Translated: CASSRDFWYEQYF.

The CDR3 nucleotides read TGCAGTGCTAGAGATCCCCAGGCGGGGGCCTCAGATACGCAGTATTTT. It codes for CSARDPQAGASDTQYF. This chain joins TRBV20-1 and TRBJ2-3; the D gene is possibly TRBD2 (7 bases). The V end lost 0 bases, the J end lost 4 bases, and 17 bases lay between the germline ends. Germline loops: CDR1 DFQATT, CDR2 SNEGSKA (reference sequence). The CDR3 consists of 16 residues.

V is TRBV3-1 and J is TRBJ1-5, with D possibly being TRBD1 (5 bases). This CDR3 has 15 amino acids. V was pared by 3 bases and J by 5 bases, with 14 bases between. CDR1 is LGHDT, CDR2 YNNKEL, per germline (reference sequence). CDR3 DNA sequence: TGTGCCAGCAGCCAGAACAGGCAACTTTATCAGCCCCAGCATTTT. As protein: CASSQNRQLYQPQHF.

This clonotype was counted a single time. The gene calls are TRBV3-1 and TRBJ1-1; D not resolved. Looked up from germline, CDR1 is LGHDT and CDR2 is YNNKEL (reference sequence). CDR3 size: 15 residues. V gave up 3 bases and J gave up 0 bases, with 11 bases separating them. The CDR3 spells CASSHIRQMNTEAFF. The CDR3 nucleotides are TGTGCCAGCAGCCACATAAGGCAGATGAACACTGAAGCTTTCTTT. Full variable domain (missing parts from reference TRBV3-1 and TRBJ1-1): DTAVSQTPKYLVTQMGNDKSIKCEQNLGHDTMYWYKQDSKKFLKIMFSYNNKELIINETVPNRFSPKSPDKAHLNLHINSLELGDSAVYFCASSHIRQMNTEAFFGQGTRLTVV.

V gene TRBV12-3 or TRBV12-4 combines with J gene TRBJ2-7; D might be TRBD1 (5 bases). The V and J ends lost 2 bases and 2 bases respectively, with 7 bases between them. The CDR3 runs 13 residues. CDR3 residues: CASSLPGTYEQYF. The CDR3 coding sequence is TGTGCCAGCAGTTTACCAGGGACCTACGAGCAGTACTTC.

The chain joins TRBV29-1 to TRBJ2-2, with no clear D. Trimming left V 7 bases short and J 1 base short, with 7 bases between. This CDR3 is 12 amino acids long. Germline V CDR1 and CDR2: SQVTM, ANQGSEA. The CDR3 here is CSGLQNTGELFF. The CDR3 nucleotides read TGCAGCGGCCTCCAGAACACCGGGGAGCTGTTTTTT.

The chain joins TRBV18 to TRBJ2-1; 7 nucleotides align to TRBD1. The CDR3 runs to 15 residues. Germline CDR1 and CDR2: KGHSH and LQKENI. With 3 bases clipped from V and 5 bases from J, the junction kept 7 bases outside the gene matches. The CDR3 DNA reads TGTGCCAGCTCACCCGGGACAGATAAAAACAATGAGCAGTTCTTC. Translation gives CASSPGTDKNNEQFF.

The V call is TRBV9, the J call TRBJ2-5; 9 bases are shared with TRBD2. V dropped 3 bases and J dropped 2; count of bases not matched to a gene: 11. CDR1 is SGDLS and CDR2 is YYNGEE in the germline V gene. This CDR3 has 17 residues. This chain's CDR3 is CASSASVGAGGQETQYF. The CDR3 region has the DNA TGTGCCAGCAGCGCCTCCGTCGGAGCGGGGGGACAAGAGACCCAGTACTTC.

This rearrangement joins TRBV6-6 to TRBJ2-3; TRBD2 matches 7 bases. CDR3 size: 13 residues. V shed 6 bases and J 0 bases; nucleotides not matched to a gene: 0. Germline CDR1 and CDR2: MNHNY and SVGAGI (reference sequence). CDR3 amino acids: CASRTSSTDTQYF. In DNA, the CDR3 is TGTGCCAGCAGGACTAGCAGCACAGATACGCAGTATTTT.

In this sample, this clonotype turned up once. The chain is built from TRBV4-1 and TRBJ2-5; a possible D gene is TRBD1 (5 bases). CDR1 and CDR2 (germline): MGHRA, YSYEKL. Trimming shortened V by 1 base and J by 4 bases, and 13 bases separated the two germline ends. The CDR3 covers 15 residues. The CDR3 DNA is TGCGCCAGCAGCCAAGCAGGGTTCGAGCCAGAGACCCAGTACTTC. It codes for CASSQAGFEPETQYF.

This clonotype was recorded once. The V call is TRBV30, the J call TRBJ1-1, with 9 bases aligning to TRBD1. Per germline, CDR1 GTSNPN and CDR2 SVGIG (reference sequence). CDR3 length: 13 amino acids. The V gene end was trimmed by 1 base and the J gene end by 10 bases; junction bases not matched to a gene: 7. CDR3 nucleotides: TGTGCCTGGAGTGGGGACAGGGCCGTCAGAGCTTTCTTT. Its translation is CAWSGDRAVRAFF.

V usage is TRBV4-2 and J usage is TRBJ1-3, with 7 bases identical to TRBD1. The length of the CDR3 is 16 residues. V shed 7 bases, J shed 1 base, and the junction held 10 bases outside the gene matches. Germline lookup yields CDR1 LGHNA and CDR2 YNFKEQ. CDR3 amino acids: CASTPQGPASGNTIYF. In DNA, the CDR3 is TGTGCCAGCACCCCACAGGGGCCGGCTTCTGGAAACACCATATATTTT.

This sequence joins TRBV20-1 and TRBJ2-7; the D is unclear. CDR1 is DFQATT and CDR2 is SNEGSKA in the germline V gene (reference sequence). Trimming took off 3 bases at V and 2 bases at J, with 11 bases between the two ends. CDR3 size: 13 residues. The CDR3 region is CSARARSTYEQYF. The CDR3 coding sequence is TGCAGTGCTAGGGCCAGAAGTACCTACGAGCAGTACTTC.